One sample yielded the 27 T cell receptor beta chains listed below, sequenced in a study of human T cells and chemical hapten exposure. Time point specified: patch test 2, 6 weeks after DPC sensitization. Treatment indicated: therapeutic diphenylcyclopropenone sensitization with weekly scalp DPC. TCRdb analysed the RACE reads with MiXCR anew, one entry per CDR3 protein. The repertoire has about 350,000 distinct CDR3 sequences, more than 5% of them found once; the top ten carry around 6.1%. Sequenced material: whole blood, taken in connection with sensitization to the hapten diphenylcyclopropenone (DPC). Receptor source: a woman aged 18 to 35 with alopecia areata. Some clones in this sample may be carry-over from other donors' samples.

This clonotype has at least ten counts. The V gene is TRBV6-5, the J gene TRBJ1-1; D is unclear. The CDR3 has 14 residues. V gave up 6 bases and J gave up 6 bases, with 17 bases separating them. Germline V CDR1 and CDR2: MNHEY, SVGAGI. The CDR3 sequence: CASRAAQSKPEAFF. CDR3 bases: TGTGCCAGCAGGGCAGCCCAGAGTAAGCCTGAAGCTTTCTTT.

This clonotype was seen at least ten times. The chain is built from TRBV6-5 and TRBJ2-1; tentative D call: TRBD2 (5 bases). V lost 6 bases and J lost 7, with 16 bases in between. From germline, CDR1 is MNHEY and CDR2 SVGAGI. This CDR3 is 14 amino acids long. The chain's CDR3 is CASSPVEVLNEQFF. The CDR3 DNA reads TGTGCCAGCAGCCCCGTGGAGGTTTTGAATGAGCAGTTCTTC.

This clonotype was seen repeatedly, ten times or more. This sequence joins TRBV18 and TRBJ1-6, with D unclear. The CDR3 is made up of 13 amino acids. Germline CDR1 KGHSH, CDR2 LQKENI. V lost 5 bases and J 6 bases, leaving 8 bases between the germline ends. The CDR3, as DNA: TGTGCCAGCTCAAGAGACACTAATTCACCCCTCCACTTT. It codes for CASSRDTNSPLHF.

This clonotype has a count of ten or more. The rearrangement uses TRBV27 and TRBJ1-4; tentatively, D is TRBD1 (5 bases). This CDR3 contains 15 residues. Germline V gene lookup returns CDR1 MNHEY and CDR2 SMNVEV (reference sequence). The V and J ends lost 4 bases and 4 bases respectively, with 13 bases between them. The CDR3 DNA follows: TGTGCCAGCAGTTCATGGGACGGATATAATGAAAAACTGTTTTTT. It yields the protein CASSSWDGYNEKLFF.

This chain's CDR3 is CSVRTGGFSYEQYF. The CDR3 DNA follows: TGCAGCGTAAGGACAGGGGGCTTCTCCTACGAGCAGTACTTC. The chain is built from TRBV29-1 and TRBJ2-7, with 11 bases that match TRBD1. Germline V gives CDR1 SQVTM, CDR2 ANQGSEA. The V and J ends lost 6 bases and 0 bases, in that order; junction bases with no gene match: 4. The length of the CDR3 is 14 residues.

This chain joins TRBV7-2 and TRBJ2-2, with D hard to call. V was trimmed by 5 bases and J by 1 base, leaving 8 bases between them. The CDR3 sequence is 14 residues long. CDR1 SGHTA and CDR2 FQGNSA come from the germline V gene. The CDR3 DNA follows: TGTGCCAGCAGCCCTGAAGTGAACACCGGGGAGCTGTTTTTT. Translating it yields CASSPEVNTGELFF. The whole variable domain, filled in from reference TRBV7-2 and TRBJ2-2, reads GAGVSQSPSNKVTEKGKDVELRCDPISGHTALYWYRQSLGQGLEFLIYFQGNSAPDKSGLPSDRFSAERTGGSVSTLTIQRTQQEDSAVYLCASSPEVNTGELFFGEGSRLTVL.

This clonotype has just one count. This chain joins TRBV5-4 and TRBJ2-1, with D possibly matching TRBD1 (5 bases). V shed 2 bases and J shed 5 bases, with 17 bases lying between them. The CDR3 covers 16 residues. The V gene's germline CDR1 is SGHNT and CDR2 YYREEE (reference sequence). The CDR3 DNA follows: TGTGCCAGCAGCTTACCCCCTCACCAGGGTGACAATGAGCAGTTCTTC. This encodes CASSLPPHQGDNEQFF.

This clonotype was observed many times. This chain links TRBV6-2 or TRBV6-3 with TRBJ1-1; 9 bases agree with TRBD1. The CDR3 is made up of 13 amino acids. V gave up 5 bases and J gave up 8 bases; unmatched junction bases: 6. Germline V gives CDR1 MNHEY, CDR2 SVGEGT. Here the CDR3 reads CASSPNRGPEAFF. The DNA for the CDR3 is TGTGCCAGCAGTCCTAACAGGGGGCCCGAAGCTTTCTTT.

This clonotype showed up many times. This chain connects TRBV4-3 to TRBJ1-5; no clear D gene. Between the trimmed V and J ends, which lost 3 bases and 2 bases, there was a span of 11 bases. In germline, CDR1 is LGHNA, CDR2 YSLEER. The CDR3 totals 15 residues. The CDR3 nucleotides read TGCGCCAGCAGCCACTCCTTTGAGGGCAATCAGCCCCAGCATTTT. Translating it yields CASSHSFEGNQPQHF.

In its sample, this clonotype was seen many times. V is TRBV20-1 and J is TRBJ1-1; D unclear. The V and J ends lost 6 bases and 4 bases respectively, with 21 bases between them. Per germline, CDR1 DFQATT and CDR2 SNEGSKA (reference sequence). The length of the CDR3 is 15 residues. The CDR3 is CSARPPEGFITEAFF. DNA for the CDR3: TGCAGTGCCCGCCCCCCTGAGGGCTTTATCACTGAAGCTTTCTTT.

The sample holds a few counts of this clonotype. V usage is TRBV27 and J usage is TRBJ2-7; 8 nucleotides match TRBD2. The CDR3 is 15 amino acids. CDR1 is MNHEY and CDR2 is SMNVEV in the germline V gene (reference sequence). Germline trimming cut 6 bases from V and 2 bases from J; bases unmatched to any gene: 9. CDR3 loop: CASSLKGGGPYEQYF. The CDR3 DNA sequence: TGTGCCAGCAGCCTAAAGGGCGGGGGGCCCTACGAGCAGTACTTC.

The V call is TRBV11-2, the J call TRBJ2-4; possible D gene TRBD2, 6 bases. CDR1 is SGHAT, CDR2 FQNNGV, per germline. The length of the CDR3 is 13 residues. V lost 3 bases and J 5 bases, leaving 8 bases between the germline ends. The CDR3, as DNA: TGTGCCAGCAGCTTGGGACTCCAAAACATTCAGTACTTC. Translating it yields CASSLGLQNIQYF.

This clonotype was counted at least ten times. This sequence joins TRBV29-1 and TRBJ1-1; D is undetermined. This CDR3 spans 14 amino acids. Germline loops: CDR1 SQVTM, CDR2 ANQGSEA. The CDR3 DNA reads as TGCAGTTCTCAACTTATTACCCCGAACACTGAAGCTTTCTTT. Translated, it gives CSSQLITPNTEAFF.

This clonotype counts as medium-sized. The chain couples TRBV6-2 or TRBV6-3 to TRBJ2-1; D is perhaps TRBD2 (6 bases). Trimming took off 2 bases at V and 8 bases at J, with 22 bases between the two ends. The CDR3 is made up of 17 amino acids. Looked up from germline, CDR1 is MNHEY and CDR2 is SVGEGT. In DNA form, the CDR3 reads TGTGCCAGCAGTTACGGGGGGACTGGCACGGATGGAGATGAGCAGTTCTTC. This encodes CASSYGGTGTDGDEQFF.

The genes are TRBV5-1 and TRBJ1-4; D is unclear. This CDR3 region has 17 residues. Per germline, CDR1 SGHRS and CDR2 YFSETQ. Trimming removed 0 bases at V and 8 bases at J, with 20 bases between. CDR3 region: CASSLGVQPQVLEKLFF. For the CDR3, the DNA is TGCGCCAGCAGCTTGGGGGTACAGCCTCAAGTCCTGGAAAAACTGTTTTTT.

The rearrangement uses TRBV12-3 or TRBV12-4 and TRBJ2-5; D might be TRBD1 (6 bases). Between the trimmed V and J ends, which lost 5 bases and 0 bases, there was a span of 19 bases. The CDR3 runs to 17 residues. CDR3 amino acids: CASSGGRDGVNQETQYF. CDR3 coding DNA: TGTGCCAGCAGTGGGGGCCGCGATGGAGTCAACCAAGAGACCCAGTACTTC.

This clonotype was seen a few times. The rearrangement uses TRBV12-3 or TRBV12-4 and TRBJ2-3; possibly TRBD2 for D (6 bases). Trimming removed 0 bases from V and 2 bases from J, with 21 bases in between. The CDR3 is 19 residues long. Here the CDR3 reads CASSLALGGVRLITDTQYF. The CDR3 DNA sequence: TGTGCCAGCAGTTTAGCGCTGGGGGGAGTTAGACTTATCACAGATACGCAGTATTTT.

The rearrangement links TRBV7-2 to TRBJ1-1; no firm D call. The CDR3 runs 16 residues. Deletions cut 5 bases from V and 1 base from J, with 17 bases between. Germline loops: CDR1 SGHTA, CDR2 FQGNSA. CDR3 DNA: TGTGCCAGCAGCGTCACTCCCCCTGGACCGAACACTGAAGCTTTCTTT. It is translated as CASSVTPPGPNTEAFF.

This clonotype occurred many times. The chain couples TRBV6-5 to TRBJ1-1; D not resolved. The CDR3 covers 12 residues. Between the trimmed V and J ends, which lost 2 bases and 8 bases, there was a span of 9 bases. The germline gives CDR1 MNHEY, CDR2 SVGAGI. The CDR3 protein is CASSYGTSEAFF. CDR3 coding DNA: TGTGCCAGCAGTTACGGAACAAGCGAAGCTTTCTTT.

A few counts support this clonotype. V is TRBV2 and J is TRBJ1-1; 9 bases line up with TRBD1. The length of the CDR3 is 18 residues. V gave up 0 bases and J gave up 1 base; unmatched junction bases: 9. Germline V gives CDR1 SNHLY, CDR2 FYNNEI. The CDR3, as DNA: TGTGCCAGCAGTGAAGCGGACAGGGGCATGGGTCGGAACACTGAAGCTTTCTTT. Translated, it gives CASSEADRGMGRNTEAFF.

This chain uses TRBV6-5 with TRBJ1-2; TRBD1 matches at 8 bases. Trimming at V came to 5 bases and at J to 6 bases, leaving 8 bases not matched to a gene. The germline gives CDR1 MNHEY, CDR2 SVGAGI. This CDR3 comprises 14 residues. The CDR3 loop reads CASSNGQGTDGYTF. CDR3 in DNA: TGTGCCAGCAGTAACGGACAGGGAACAGATGGCTACACCTTC.

The genes are TRBV3-1 and TRBJ2-2; D not resolved. CDR1 and CDR2 (germline): LGHDT, YNNKEL (reference sequence). V was trimmed by 2 bases and J by 7 bases, leaving 5 bases between them. The CDR3 is made up of 12 amino acids. The CDR3 coding sequence is TGTGCCAGCAGCCAACTGGACGGGGAGCTGTTTTTT. Amino acids: CASSQLDGELFF.

This clonotype was counted only a few times. This rearrangement joins TRBV12-3 or TRBV12-4 to TRBJ2-2; 9 bases align to TRBD2. The CDR3 totals 14 residues. V was pared by 3 bases and J by 9 bases, with 5 bases of the junction left unmatched. The DNA for the CDR3 is TGTGCCAGCAGTTTTGGCGGGGGGGCAAGGGAGCTGTTTTTT. Translation gives CASSFGGGARELFF.

The chain couples TRBV7-9 to TRBJ2-2, with 9 bases fitting TRBD1. V lost 7 bases to trimming and J lost 0 bases; unmatched junction nucleotides: 9. Germline CDR1 and CDR2: SEHNR and FQNEAQ (reference sequence). The CDR3 totals 17 residues. The chain's CDR3 is CASTRGQGNPNTGELFF. The CDR3 DNA follows: TGTGCCAGCACCAGAGGACAGGGGAATCCGAACACCGGGGAGCTGTTTTTT.

This clonotype was seen ten or more times. This chain uses TRBV12-3 or TRBV12-4 with TRBJ1-2; D might be TRBD1 (6 bases). This CDR3 contains 17 residues. Trimming took off 7 bases at V and 8 bases at J, with 29 bases between the two ends. CDR3 in DNA: TGTGCCAGCATGGACAGAGACGGGTCAGGGCCCTCGGCGGGCTACACCTTC. Protein product: CASMDRDGSGPSAGYTF.

Ten or more counts support this clonotype. The chain couples TRBV27 to TRBJ1-2, with D unresolved. Trimming shortened V by 5 bases and J by 5 bases, and 15 bases separated the two germline ends. CDR1 is MNHEY, CDR2 SMNVEV, per germline (reference sequence). The CDR3 covers 14 residues. CDR3 in amino acids: CASSLRRQGYGYTF. CDR3 sequence (DNA): TGTGCCAGCAGTCTCCGGCGACAAGGGTATGGCTACACCTTC.

There are a few counts of this clonotype. The rearrangement uses TRBV20-1 and TRBJ2-7; 12 nucleotides line up with TRBD2. After removal of 3 bases from V and 6 bases from J, the junction contained 9 bases not matched to a gene. Germline V CDR1 and CDR2: DFQATT, SNEGSKA (reference sequence). This CDR3 contains 15 residues. CDR3 nucleotide sequence: TGCAGTGCTAGGAGCCTATCTAGCGGGGGGGCCGAGCAGTACTTC. This gives the protein CSARSLSSGGAEQYF.